A selection of T cell receptor beta chains follows, all from one sample in a study of early T cells in non-severe SARS-CoV-2 infection. TCRdb re-derived calls from the 5' RACE reads in MiXCR, one entry per CDR3 protein. Among about 92,000 distinct CDR3 sequences, roughly 17% were seen once, and the ten largest hold around 1.3%. The sequencing sample was made of whole blood. These receptors were collected from an adult who was a healthcare worker with PCR-confirmed SARS-CoV-2 infection or an uninfected control (not recorded which). Each CDR3 is given with its conserved first and last residue. The order of the fields is CDR3 protein, CDR3 DNA, J gene, V gene, CDR3 length, clone size, D gene. D genes are given only for firm matches. A clone size is listed for some rows: how often the clone was seen (once, few, many), or a class if it is expanded.

CASSDYTEAFF,TGCGCCAGCAGCGATTACACTGAAGCTTTCTTT,TRBJ1-1,TRBV5-1,11,few,-
CASSFAGSYEQYF,TGTGCCAGCAGTTTCGCGGGGTCCTACGAGCAGTACTTC,TRBJ2-7,TRBV27,13,-,-
CASSLSEGNTEAFF,TGTGCCAGCAGTTTATCGGAGGGAAACACTGAAGCTTTCTTT,TRBJ1-1,TRBV12-3/TRBV12-4,14,-,-
CASMGGTAGELFF,TGTGCCAGCATGGGAGGGACCGCCGGGGAGCTGTTTTTT,TRBJ2-2,TRBV6-5,13,-,TRBD2
CASSYGDDYNSPLHF,TGTGCCAGCAGTTACGGGGACGACTATAATTCACCCCTCCACTTT,TRBJ1-6,TRBV6-5,15,-,-
CASSSRVRATEAFF,TGTGCCAGCAGCTCCCGGGTACGGGCCACTGAAGCTTTCTTT,TRBJ1-1,TRBV7-9,14,-,-
CASSSGVPETQYF,TGTGCCAGCAGCTCAGGGGTCCCAGAGACCCAGTACTTC,TRBJ2-5,TRBV7-2,13,-,-
CSVERLASGTNEKLFF,TGCAGCGTTGAACGCCTGGCGTCGGGGACAAATGAAAAACTGTTTTTT,TRBJ1-4,TRBV29-1,16,few,-
CASSPKILNEQFF,TGTGCCAGCAGCCCAAAAATTTTAAATGAGCAGTTCTTC,TRBJ2-1,TRBV2,13,few,-
CASSSFLSGRSYEQYF,TGTGCCAGCAGTTCCTTCCTTAGCGGGAGATCCTACGAGCAGTACTTC,TRBJ2-7,TRBV6-6,16,few,TRBD2
CASSQGLWGRGNTEAFF,TGTGCCAGCAGCCAAGGCCTGTGGGGACGGGGGAACACTGAAGCTTTCTTT,TRBJ1-1,TRBV14,17,many,-
CASSLDEWGGELFF,TGCGCCAGCAGCCTAGACGAGTGGGGCGGGGAGCTGTTTTTT,TRBJ2-2,TRBV5-1,14,-,-
CASSFWSGRRTDTQYF,TGTGCCAGCAGTTTTTGGAGCGGGAGACGGACAGATACGCAGTATTTT,TRBJ2-3,TRBV6-2/TRBV6-3,16,few,TRBD2
CASSESDRETNEQFF,TGTGCCAGCAGTGAGTCGGACAGGGAAACCAATGAGCAGTTCTTC,TRBJ2-1,TRBV6-4,15,-,TRBD1
CASSVDRVRYGYTF,TGTGCCAGCAGCGTCGACAGGGTTCGGTATGGCTACACCTTC,TRBJ1-2,TRBV5-4,14,-,TRBD1